A selection of T cell receptor beta chains follows, all from one sample in a study of blood T cell repertoires in COVID-19. Profiling relied on immunoSEQ multiplex PCR, and the TCRdb table lists in-frame clones only, not all of them. The sample gives some 83,000 clones, approximately 90% of which show up once; roughly 2.1% is in the top ten. The sample consisted of peripheral blood. The receptors were gathered from a man between 45 and 60 years old with acute or convalescent COVID-19. The CDR3 runs from the conserved cysteine through the conserved F or W. The order of the fields is J gene, V gene, CDR3 protein.

>TRBJ1-2|TRBV5-1
CASSDGNNYGYTF
>TRBJ1-5|TRBV7-8
CASSLRDKYQPQHF
>TRBJ1-5|TRBV28
CASKTGESNQPQHF
>TRBJ1-1|TRBV12-3/TRBV12-4
CASSLRGTEAFF
>TRBJ1-1|TRBV10-3
CAISDQTVNTEAFF
>TRBJ1-4|TRBV27
CASSPRGNEKLFF
>TRBJ1-5|TRBV6-2/TRBV6-3
CASSNGGARQPQHF
>TRBJ1-6|TRBV6-2/TRBV6-3
CASSFRRDRERLHNSPLHF
>TRBJ2-1|TRBV6-2/TRBV6-3
CASSYSSSGGAVFGNEQFF
>TRBJ2-1|TRBV28
CASTGQGANEQFF
>TRBJ2-1|TRBV7-2
CASTEKVVWGRSSYNEQFF
>TRBJ1-1|TRBV7-9
CASSLDQGMNTEAFF
>TRBJ2-2|TRBV6-5
CASRGPTGNTGELFF